The 20 T cell receptor beta chains listed next were all sequenced from one sample in a study of blood T cell repertoires in COVID-19. TCRdb keeps only in-frame clones here, not all; method: immunoSEQ multiplex PCR. The sample includes about 140,000 clones, about 79% of them seen just once. Material: PBMCs or T cells enriched from blood (not recorded which). These receptors were obtained from a woman in her forties or fifties who had recovered from COVID-19.

The V call is TRBV9, the J call TRBJ2-2; weak D call: TRBD2 (6 bases). This CDR3 has 17 amino acids. V gave up 2 bases and J gave up 7 bases, with 21 bases separating them. In germline, CDR1 is SGDLS, CDR2 YYNGEE. The CDR3 loop is CASSVHPGSSRNGELFF. Here the CDR3 DNA reads TGTGCCAGCAGCGTCCACCCCGGGAGCTCGAGGAACGGGGAGCTGTTTTTT.

This clone was found once. The J gene is TRBJ2-1, the V gene TRBV5-6, with D possibly being TRBD2 (6 bases). Trimming took off 3 bases at V and 0 bases at J, with 13 bases between the two ends. Per germline, CDR1 SGHDT and CDR2 YYEEEE. The CDR3 has 16 residues. The CDR3 coding sequence is TGTGCCAGCAGCTGGGTGGGACTTAGCTCCTACAATGAGCAGTTCTTC. As protein: CASSWVGLSSYNEQFF.

This rearrangement joins TRBV13 to TRBJ1-1; maybe TRBD1 (5 bases). From germline, CDR1 is PRHDT and CDR2 FYEKMQ (reference sequence). The CDR3 covers 12 residues. Trimming shortened V by 5 bases and J by 7 bases, and 11 bases separated the two germline ends. CDR3 DNA: TGTGCCAGCAGCCACGACAGATTTGAAGCTTTCTTT. It translates to CASSHDRFEAFF.

The chain has TRBV5-1 and TRBJ2-1; 7 bases map to TRBD1. CDR1 is SGHRS and CDR2 is YFSETQ in the germline V gene. Trimming took 0 bases from V and 5 from J; bases not matched to a gene: 2. The CDR3 consists of 14 residues. CDR3 sequence: CASSLEGAHNEQFF. CDR3 coding DNA: TGCGCCAGCAGCTTGGAGGGGGCCCACAATGAGCAGTTCTTC.

The rearrangement joins TRBV13 to TRBJ2-7, with D possibly TRBD1 on 5 matching bases. This CDR3 has 14 residues. The V end lost 0 bases, the J end lost 9 bases, and 15 bases lay between the germline ends. CDR1 and CDR2 (germline): PRHDT, FYEKMQ (reference sequence). CDR3 nucleotides: TGTGCCAGCAGCTTAGGAGGGGCCCCTACCGGGCAGTACTTC. Protein product: CASSLGGAPTGQYF.

The chain couples TRBV27 to TRBJ2-1; 9 positions match TRBD2. The CDR3 has 15 amino acids. Germline V gene lookup returns CDR1 MNHEY and CDR2 SMNVEV (reference sequence). V was pared by 3 bases and J by 0 bases, with 0 bases of the junction left unmatched. CDR3 in DNA: TGTGCCAGCAGTTTTAGCGGGAGCTCCTACAATGAGCAGTTCTTC. Translation gives CASSFSGSSYNEQFF.

V and J are TRBV6-1 and TRBJ1-5; possible D gene TRBD1, 5 bases. Germline V gene lookup returns CDR1 MNHNS and CDR2 SASEGT. V was shortened by 1 base and J by 5 bases, with 18 bases between the two germline ends. This CDR3 is 17 amino acids long. The CDR3 here is CASSEGAVGAPHQPQHF. CDR3 DNA sequence: TGTGCCAGCAGTGAAGGGGCTGTAGGGGCACCGCATCAGCCCCAGCATTTT.

The chain recombines TRBV19 with TRBJ1-6, with TRBD1 identical over 8 bases. The CDR3 extends over 15 amino acids. CDR1 and CDR2 (germline): LNHDA, SQIVND (reference sequence). V lost 5 bases, J lost 8 bases, and 8 bases stayed unmatched. The CDR3 loop reads CASSPWTGQDSPLHF. CDR3 nucleotides: TGTGCCAGTAGTCCCTGGACAGGGCAGGATTCACCCCTCCACTTT. Combining the CDR3 with reference TRBV19 and TRBJ1-6 gives the whole variable domain DGGITQSPKYLFRKEGQNVTLSCEQNLNHDAMYWYRQDPGQGLRLIYYSQIVNDFQKGDIAEGYSVSREKKESFPLTVTSAQKNPTAFYLCASSPWTGQDSPLHFGNGTRLTVT.

The rearrangement links TRBV4-2 to TRBJ2-3, with 12 bases lining up with TRBD1. Germline CDR1 LGHNA, CDR2 YNFKEQ. V shed 4 bases, J shed 5 bases, and the junction held 4 bases outside the gene matches. This CDR3 is 15 amino acids long. The CDR3 sequence: CASSPGQGARDTQYF. For the CDR3, the DNA is TGTGCCAGCAGCCCGGGACAGGGGGCGAGAGATACGCAGTATTTT.

J is TRBJ1-2 and V is TRBV11-2, with 7 positions matching TRBD1. V lost 2 bases and J lost 3; bases outside the gene matches: 3. Germline V lookup: CDR1 SGHAT, CDR2 FQNNGV. The CDR3 is made up of 14 amino acids. CDR3 nucleotides: TGTGCCAGCAGCTTAACCGGGACAGACTATGGCTACACCTTC. Translating it yields CASSLTGTDYGYTF. The variable domain in full, completed from reference TRBV11-2 and TRBJ1-2, reads EAGVAQSPRYKIIEKRQSVAFWCNPISGHATLYWYQQILGQGPKLLIQFQNNGVVDDSQLPKDRFSAERLKGVDSTLKIQPAKLEDSAVYLCASSLTGTDYGYTFGSGTRLTVV.

The rearrangement joins TRBV6-4 to TRBJ2-1; 14 nucleotides align to TRBD2. CDR1 MRHNA and CDR2 SNTAGT come from the germline V gene. This CDR3 has 20 residues. V lost 3 bases and J lost 3; bases outside the gene matches: 13. CDR3 loop: CASSEFPPRLAGGNYNEQFF. Here the CDR3 DNA reads TGTGCCAGCAGTGAGTTCCCCCCGAGACTAGCGGGAGGGAACTACAATGAGCAGTTCTTC.

This chain joins TRBV28 and TRBJ1-2; a weak D match, TRBD1 (6 bases). Germline CDR1 and CDR2: MDHEN and SYDVKM. This CDR3 comprises 14 residues. V lost 5 bases and J lost 8, with 18 bases in between. The CDR3 nucleotides read TGTGCCAGCAGTCCCCCTCCGGGACATCGGGGCTACACCTTC. It codes for CASSPPPGHRGYTF.

This clone appeared a few times. The CDR3 DNA reads TGTGCCATCAGTGAGGCGGGCCGGGGGAGCAATCAGCCCCAGCATTTT. This encodes CAISEAGRGSNQPQHF. The chain carries TRBV10-3 and TRBJ1-5, with D perhaps matching TRBD1 (5 bases). Trimming took off 2 bases at V and 1 base at J, with 12 bases between the two ends. In germline, CDR1 is ENHRY, CDR2 SYGVKD. The CDR3 has 16 residues.

In its sample, this clone was seen once. The chain uses TRBV5-1 and TRBJ2-7; 10 positions agree with TRBD1. Unmatched junction bases numbered 3, after V lost 3 bases and J lost 3 bases. The CDR3 runs 14 residues. The V gene's germline CDR1 is SGHRS and CDR2 YFSETQ. Written as DNA, the CDR3 is TGCGCCAGCAGCTGGGACAGGGGCAACTACGAGCAGTACTTC. Its translation is CASSWDRGNYEQYF.

CDR3 protein: CAGGTGPNYGYTF. Written as DNA, the CDR3 is TGCGCAGGGGGTACAGGGCCTAACTATGGCTACACCTTC. The rearrangement joins TRBV23-1 to TRBJ1-2, with D tentatively TRBD1 (6 bases). TRBV23-1 qualifies as an ORF whose function is uncertain. CDR3 length: 13 residues.

This chain joins TRBV30 and TRBJ2-2, with D perhaps TRBD1 (5 bases). The CDR3 has 14 amino acids. Per germline, CDR1 GTSNPN and CDR2 SVGIG (reference sequence). V dropped 5 bases and J dropped 0 bases, with 10 bases sitting between them. The CDR3 spells CAWGTGSNTGELFF. Here the CDR3 DNA reads TGTGCCTGGGGTACAGGATCGAACACCGGGGAGCTGTTTTTT.

The rearrangement links TRBV28 to TRBJ2-7; 9 bases align to TRBD1. Germline CDR1 is MDHEN and CDR2 is SYDVKM. The CDR3 loop spans 15 amino acids. The V gene end was trimmed by 4 bases and the J gene end by 6 bases; junction bases not matched to a gene: 10. This CDR3 is CASSSLGDRAREQYF. DNA for the CDR3: TGTGCCAGCAGTTCACTTGGGGACAGGGCACGCGAGCAGTACTTC.

The chain employs TRBV6-5 and TRBJ2-7, with TRBD1 matching over 10 bases. The trim removed 6 bases at V and 2 bases at J, leaving 7 bases unmatched. The CDR3 loop spans 15 amino acids. CDR1 and CDR2 from the germline V gene are MNHEY and SVGAGI. CDR3 DNA sequence: TGTGCCAGCAGGGATCGGGACAGGGGAACCTACGAGCAGTACTTC. Encoded protein: CASRDRDRGTYEQYF.

The J gene is TRBJ2-7, the V gene TRBV7-2; 7 bases line up with TRBD1. The CDR3 runs 14 residues. V was pared by 6 bases and J by 2 bases, with 7 bases of the junction left unmatched. Germline CDR1 SGHTA, CDR2 FQGNSA. The DNA of the CDR3 is TGTGCCAGCAGAAAACAGGGGAGCGCCTACGAGCAGTACTTC. Encoded protein: CASRKQGSAYEQYF. The full variable domain, completed using reference TRBV7-2 and TRBJ2-7, is GAGVSQSPSNKVTEKGKDVELRCDPISGHTALYWYRQSLGQGLEFLIYFQGNSAPDKSGLPSDRFSAERTGGSVSTLTIQRTQQEDSAVYLCASRKQGSAYEQYFGPGTRLTVT.

Only a few counts were recorded for this clone. The V gene is TRBV27, the J gene TRBJ2-1, with D perhaps TRBD1 (5 bases). The CDR3 has 14 amino acids. Germline CDR1 and CDR2: MNHEY and SMNVEV (reference sequence). V was shortened by 2 bases and J by 4 bases, with 9 bases between the two germline ends. DNA of the CDR3: TGTGCCAGCAGTTTAAGGGGTACGTACAATGAGCAGTTCTTC. Its translation: CASSLRGTYNEQFF.